The rows below give T cell receptor beta chains drawn from one sample of a study of tumor and adjacent non-tumor tissue in lung cancer. TCRdb re-called the multiplex PCR reads through MiXCR, storing one row per CDR3 protein. The sample has about 93,000 distinct CDR3 sequences; less than 75% are singletons. The sample taken for sequencing was lung tumor tissue. These receptors all stem from a man between 60 and 70 years old with non-small cell lung cancer. The CDR3 runs from the conserved cysteine through the conserved F or W. The D gene is left open where the match is weak. Some rows mark clone size as missing; the rest say once, few, many or name a class of expanded clone.

-,TRBV2,TRBD2,TRBJ2-3,16,CASRKTSGVSTDTQYF,TGTGCCAGCAGGAAGACCAGCGGGGTTAGCACAGATACGCAGTATTTT
once,TRBV5-5,TRBD2,TRBJ2-1,16,CASSWGLAGVGNEQFF,TGTGCCAGCAGCTGGGGACTAGCGGGAGTCGGTAATGAGCAGTTCTTC
-,TRBV4-1,TRBD1,TRBJ2-3,17,CAGSQHLGQGVPDTQYF,TGCGCCGGCAGCCAACATCTGGGACAGGGGGTCCCAGATACGCAGTATTTT
-,TRBV6-1,-,TRBJ1-5,15,CASSEVGASNKPQHF,TGTGCCAGCAGTGAGGTGGGGGCGAGCAATAAGCCCCAGCATTTT
-,TRBV29-1,TRBD1,TRBJ2-7,14,CSAVWTGEPYEQHF,TGCAGCGCTGTATGGACAGGCGAACCCTACGAGCAGCACTTC
few,TRBV25-1,-,TRBJ2-2,12,CASRTTAGELFF,TGTGCCAGCAGGACTACAGCCGGGGAGCTGTTTTTT
-,TRBV6-6,-,TRBJ2-1,14,CASSYDQGRNEQFF,TGTGCCAGCAGTTACGATCAGGGGCGGAATGAGCAGTTCTTC
-,TRBV6-4,TRBD1,TRBJ2-1,15,CVSSETGGTFNEQFF,TGTGTCAGCAGTGAAACAGGGGGGACCTTCAATGAGCAGTTCTTC
-,TRBV11-1,-,TRBJ2-2,14,CTSNRTSGTGELFF,TGTACCAGCAACCGAACTAGTGGCACCGGGGAGCTGTTTTTT
-,TRBV6-2/TRBV6-3,-,TRBJ2-2,15,CASSLFVGVAGELFF,TGTGCCAGCAGCCTCTTTGTGGGAGTCGCCGGGGAGCTGTTTTTT
-,TRBV12-3/TRBV12-4,-,TRBJ1-1,13,CASSLVSKTEAFF,TGTGCTAGCAGTTTAGTATCGAAGACTGAAGCTTTCTTT
-,TRBV6-6,-,TRBJ2-3,13,CASSSGVPDTQYF,TGTGCCAGCAGTAGTGGGGTGCCGGATACGCAGTATTTT
-,TRBV6-1,TRBD1,TRBJ1-2,17,CASTPIFRGTGTRGYTF,TGTGCCAGTACCCCCATTTTCCGCGGGACAGGGACGCGCGGCTACACCTTC
-,TRBV9,-,TRBJ1-2,12,CASSVAGGGYTF,TGTGCCAGCAGCGTAGCGGGCGGTGGCTACACCTTC
-,TRBV7-3,-,TRBJ2-5,15,CASSLTRGVQETQYF,TGTGCCAGCAGCTTAACAAGGGGCGTCCAAGAGACCCAGTACTTC
medium-sized,TRBV11-3,-,TRBJ2-7,14,CASSFQGPIYEQYF,TGTGCCAGCAGCTTCCAGGGCCCGATATACGAGCAGTACTTC
many,TRBV29-1,TRBD1,TRBJ1-1,14,CSVDSGTGVTEAFF,TGCAGCGTCGACTCCGGGACAGGGGTCACTGAAGCTTTCTTT
-,TRBV4-2,-,TRBJ2-2,17,CASSRGLARANTGELLF,TGTGCCAGCAGCCGAGGTCTAGCGAGGGCGAACACCGGGGAGCTCCTTTTT
many,TRBV20-1,TRBD2,TRBJ2-1,17,CSARMVAGVVGYNEQFF,TGCAGTGCTAGAATGGTAGCGGGGGTGGTGGGCTACAATGAGCAGTTCTTC
once,TRBV12-3/TRBV12-4,TRBD2,TRBJ2-5,15,CASTWTSGNQGTQYF,TGTGCCAGCACATGGACTAGCGGAAACCAAGGGACCCAGTACTTC
-,TRBV6-5,-,TRBJ2-7,13,CASEGHRPYEQYF,TGTGCCAGCGAAGGGCACAGACCCTACGAGCAGTACTTC
-,TRBV11-3,-,TRBJ2-5,17,CASSTPPGHGAEETQYF,TGTGCCAGCAGCACACCGCCGGGACATGGGGCTGAGGAGACCCAGTACTTC